This T cell receptor beta chain was sequenced in a study of cytomegalovirus exposure and HLA in healthy donors. General study findings and limits: The authors later found most CMV-associated TCR beta chains appeared HLA-restricted. A list of 150 to 200 TCR beta chains associated with cytomegalovirus was given. It is likely that the observed cluster of highly shared sequence variants was a sequencing artifact. DRB1 had the most TCR associations and HLA-C the fewest, a later analysis found, with rates varying by HLA locus.

The germline CDR1 and CDR2 sequences are SGHDT and YYEEEE. This CDR3 has 17 residues. The V segment lost 3 bases and the J segment 5 bases; nucleotides outside the gene matches: 14. Both 60 Vbeta primers and 13 Jbeta primers went into the PCR. The repertoire was sequenced with immunoSEQ multiplex PCR; TCRdb's copy has only in-frame clones and lacks some. The repertoire includes some 51,000 clones, 65% to 85% of them detected once, and around 2.6% sits in the top ten. Comment on this clone: Its specificity is not known.

The sequence came from a female donor in good health and CMV-seronegative. Sequencing was performed on PBMCs. The rearrangement uses TRBV5-6 and TRBJ2-1, with 7 nucleotides matching TRBD2. The CDR3 coding sequence is TGTGCCAGCAGCTCCCCCACTAAACCGGGACTAAACAATGAGCAGTTCTTC. The encoded protein is CASSSPTKPGLNNEQFF.